Given below is one T cell receptor (beta chain) in context. The data originate from a study of blood T cell repertoires in COVID-19. Study background: PBMCs, B-cell-depleted T cells, or T cells were the source of the cDNA or gDNA that made up the material.

Original processing methods: Scientists estimated how many nucleated cells there were by amplifying reference gene primers. The assay was immunoSEQ multiplex PCR, and TCRdb's table has in-frame clones only and misses some. That table furnishes V, J and clone size, whereas the DNA furnished D and trimming. The profile shows fewer than 500,000 clones, 80% to 90% of them singletons. After removal of 0 bases from V and 5 bases from J, the junction contained 9 bases not matched to a gene. This CDR3 spans 16 amino acids. The V gene's germline CDR1 is SGHVS and CDR2 FQNEAQ. This TCR came from a woman aged 30 to 39 with active or convalescent COVID-19. The V gene is TRBV7-8, the J gene TRBJ2-7; 8 nucleotides match TRBD1. Sequencing input: peripheral blood. Here the CDR3 reads CASSLAHQGAQDEQYF. In DNA, the CDR3 is TGTGCCAGCAGCTTAGCCCATCAGGGGGCGCAAGACGAGCAGTACTTC.